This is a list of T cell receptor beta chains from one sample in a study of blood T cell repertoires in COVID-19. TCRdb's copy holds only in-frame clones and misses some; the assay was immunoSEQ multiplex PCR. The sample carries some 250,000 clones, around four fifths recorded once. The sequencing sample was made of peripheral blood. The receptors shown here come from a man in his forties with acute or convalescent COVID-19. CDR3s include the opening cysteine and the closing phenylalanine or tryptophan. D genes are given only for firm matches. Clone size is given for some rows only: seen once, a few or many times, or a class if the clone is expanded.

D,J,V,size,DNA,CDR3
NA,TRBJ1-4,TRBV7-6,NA,TGTGCCAGCAGCTTGTCTGTCCGGTACGGGGAAAAACTGTTTTTT,CASSLSVRYGEKLFF
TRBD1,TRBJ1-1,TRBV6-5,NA,TGTGCCAGCAGTTTATACAGGGGGCGTAGAAACACTGAAGCTTTCTTT,CASSLYRGRRNTEAFF
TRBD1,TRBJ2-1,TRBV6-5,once,TGTGCCAGCAGGACAGGGCTCTACAATGAGCAGTTCTTC,CASRTGLYNEQFF
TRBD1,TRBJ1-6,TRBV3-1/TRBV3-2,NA,TGTGCCAGCAGCCCTGGACAGGCTTATTCACCCCTCCACTTT,CASSPGQAYSPLHF
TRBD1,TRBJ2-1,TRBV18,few,TGTGCCAGCTCCCCCGGGACAGGGTCCTACAATGAGCAGTTCTTC,CASSPGTGSYNEQFF
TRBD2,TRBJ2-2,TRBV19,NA,TGTGCCAGTAGTTGGCTAGCGGGAGTTGACACCGGGGAGCTGTTTTTT,CASSWLAGVDTGELFF
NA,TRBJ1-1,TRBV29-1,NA,TGCAGCGTTGACGGGGTGTTTAACACTGAAGCTTTCTTT,CSVDGVFNTEAFF
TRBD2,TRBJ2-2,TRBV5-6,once,TGTGCCAGCAGCTTGGTTAGCGGGGATAACACCGGGGAGCTGTTTTTT,CASSLVSGDNTGELFF
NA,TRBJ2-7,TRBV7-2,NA,TGTGCCAGCAGCTGGACAGTGGGTGGGGGTAGAGAGCAGTACTTC,CASSWTVGGGREQYF
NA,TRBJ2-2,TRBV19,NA,TGTGCCAGCATCCGTGGGGCAGGGGATCTCACCGGGGAGCTGTTTTTT,CASIRGAGDLTGELFF
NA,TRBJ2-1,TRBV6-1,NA,TGTGCCAGCAGTGGAAGACTCTCCCTTAGGGGGATCGATGAGCAGTTCTTC,CASSGRLSLRGIDEQFF
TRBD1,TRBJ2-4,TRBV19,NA,TGTGCCAGTAGTTTGCGGACAGGGGGCTCGGGAAACATTCAGTACTTC,CASSLRTGGSGNIQYF
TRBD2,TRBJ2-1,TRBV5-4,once,TGTGCCAGCAGCTCAGCCAGACTAGCGGGAGGGTACAATGAGCAGTTCTTC,CASSSARLAGGYNEQFF
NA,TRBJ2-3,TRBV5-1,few,TGCGCCAGCAGCTTGGCACTCACTAGCACAGATACGCAGTATTTT,CASSLALTSTDTQYF
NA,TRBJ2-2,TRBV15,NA,TGTGCCACCAGCAGTGGACAATACACCGGGGAGCTGTTTTTT,CATSSGQYTGELFF
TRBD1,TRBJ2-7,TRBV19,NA,TGTGCCAGTAGTACCGGACAGGTTCACGAGCAGTACTTC,CASSTGQVHEQYF
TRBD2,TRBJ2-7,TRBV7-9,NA,TGTGCCAGCAGCCCCACTAGCGTTTCCGCCGGCGAGCAGTACTTC,CASSPTSVSAGEQYF
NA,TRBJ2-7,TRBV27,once,TGTGCCAGCAGTTCCTATCTCAGCGGTTCCCCCTACGAGCAGTACTTC,CASSSYLSGSPYEQYF
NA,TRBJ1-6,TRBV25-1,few,TGTGCCAGCAGTGAATTGGGGGGAGCTAATTCACCCCTCCACTTT,CASSELGGANSPLHF
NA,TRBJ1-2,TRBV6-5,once,TGTGCCAGCAGTTATTTACGGTCCTTAGATGGCTACACCTTC,CASSYLRSLDGYTF
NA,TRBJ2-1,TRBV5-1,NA,TGCGCCAGCAGCGCGGGTCGACGGGACAATGAGCAGTTCTTC,CASSAGRRDNEQFF
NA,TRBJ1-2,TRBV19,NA,TGTGCCAGTAGTCCGCGGATAACATTCAATGGTGGCTACACCTTC,CASSPRITFNGGYTF
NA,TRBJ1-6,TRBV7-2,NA,TGTGCCAGCAGCTTAGAAACAGCACCCCTCCACTTT,CASSLETAPLHF
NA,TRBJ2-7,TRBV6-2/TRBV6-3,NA,TGTGCCAGCAGCCCCGACTACCTCTACGAGCAGTACTTC,CASSPDYLYEQYF
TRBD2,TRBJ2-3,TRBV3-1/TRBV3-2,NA,TGTGCCAGCAGCCTGGGGACTAGCGGGACCCCAGATACGCAGTATTTT,CASSLGTSGTPDTQYF
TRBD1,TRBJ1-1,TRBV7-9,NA,TGTGCCAGCAGCGCCGGACAGGGCGATGGAGCTTTCTTT,CASSAGQGDGAFF
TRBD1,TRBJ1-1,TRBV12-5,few,TGTGCTAGTGGTTGGTTTACAGGGGCTATGAACACTGAAGCTTTCTTT,CASGWFTGAMNTEAFF
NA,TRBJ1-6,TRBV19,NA,TGTGCCAGTAGTTCCTTGACGACTCGCCCCCTTAATTCACCCCTCCACTTT,CASSSLTTRPLNSPLHF
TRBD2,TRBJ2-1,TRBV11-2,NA,TGTGCCAGCAGCCCCCTTCTTCTAGCGGGAGTCGGCAATGAGCAGTTCTTC,CASSPLLLAGVGNEQFF
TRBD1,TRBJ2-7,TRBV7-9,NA,TGTGCCAGCAGCCACGGACAGGATCTCGTGCAGTACTTC,CASSHGQDLVQYF
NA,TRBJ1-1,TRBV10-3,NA,TGTGCCATCAGGGGGAGCGTGGGGGCCAACACTGAAGCTTTCTTT,CAIRGSVGANTEAFF
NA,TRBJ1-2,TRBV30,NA,TGTGCCTGGCTATACCGGGAGGCTGGCTACACCTTC,CAWLYREAGYTF
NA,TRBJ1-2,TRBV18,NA,TGTGCCAGCTCACCCCAAGCGGTGGGTGCTAACTATGGCTACACCTTC,CASSPQAVGANYGYTF
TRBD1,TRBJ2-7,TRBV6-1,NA,TGTGCCAGCAGTGAAGTCTTAGGGCAGGGGGCCGACGAGCAGTACTTC,CASSEVLGQGADEQYF
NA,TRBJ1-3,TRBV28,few,TGTGCCAGCAGCCGGGGGTGGGGAAACACCATATATTTT,CASSRGWGNTIYF
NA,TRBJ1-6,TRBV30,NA,TGTGCCTGGGGTAAAACAGGGAATTCACCCCTCCACTTT,CAWGKTGNSPLHF
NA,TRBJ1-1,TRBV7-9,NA,TGTGCCAGCAGCTTCTCATCGGGGGGCGCTGGGAACACTGAAGCTTTCTTT,CASSFSSGGAGNTEAFF
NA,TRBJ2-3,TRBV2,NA,TGTGCCAGCATGTGGACACCAGGCACAGATACGCAGTATTTT,CASMWTPGTDTQYF
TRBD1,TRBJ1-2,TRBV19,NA,TGTGCCAGTACCCGAGGACAGGGGAAATTGGCTAACTATGGCTACACCTTC,CASTRGQGKLANYGYTF
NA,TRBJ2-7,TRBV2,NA,TGTGCCAGCAGTAATCGAGACGAGCAGTACTTC,CASSNRDEQYF
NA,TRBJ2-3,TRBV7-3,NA,TGTGCCAGCAGCTTGGGGAGCGGTACAGATACGCAGTATTTT,CASSLGSGTDTQYF
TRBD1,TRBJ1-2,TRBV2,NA,TGTGCCAGCAGTGCAACACAGGGGGCGCTGGATGGCTACACCTTC,CASSATQGALDGYTF
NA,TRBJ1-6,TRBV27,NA,TGTGCCAGCAGGACACTACAGGGAGTACTAAATTCACCCCTCCACTTT,CASRTLQGVLNSPLHF
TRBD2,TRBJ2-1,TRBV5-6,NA,TGTGCCAGCAGCGGGCTAGCGGGACCCCCCGGCAATGAGCAGTTCTTC,CASSGLAGPPGNEQFF
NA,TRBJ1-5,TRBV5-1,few,TGCGCCAGCAGCTTGGAAGGAGAACTTCAGCCCCAGCATTTT,CASSLEGELQPQHF
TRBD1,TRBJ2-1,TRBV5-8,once,TGTGCCAGCAGCTTAAACAGGGGACGGAGTGATCTGAATGAGCAGTTCTTC,CASSLNRGRSDLNEQFF
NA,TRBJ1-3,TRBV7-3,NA,TGTGCCAGCAGCTCTGGAGTAGGAAACACCATATATTTT,CASSSGVGNTIYF
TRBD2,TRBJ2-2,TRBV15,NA,TGTGCCACCCAAGCGGGGCGCCAATTTTTTAACACCGGGGAGCTGTTTTTT,CATQAGRQFFNTGELFF
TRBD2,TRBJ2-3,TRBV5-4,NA,TGTGCCAGCAGCAGCGCCGGGAGGGGTAGATTCACAGATACGCAGTATTTT,CASSSAGRGRFTDTQYF
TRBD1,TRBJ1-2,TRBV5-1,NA,TGCGCCAGCAGAAAAGGGACAGGGGGGACTAACTATGGCTACACCTTC,CASRKGTGGTNYGYTF
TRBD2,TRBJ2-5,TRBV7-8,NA,TGTGCCAGCAGCTGGGAGCCGGGACTAGCGGGGCCTCAAGAGACCCAGTACTTC,CASSWEPGLAGPQETQYF
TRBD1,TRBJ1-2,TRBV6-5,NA,TGTGCCAGCAGTTACGGGCCGGGACAGGGGTGGGGCTACACCTTC,CASSYGPGQGWGYTF
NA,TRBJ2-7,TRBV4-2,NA,TGTGCCAGCAGCCAAGATGAGGGCGACGAGCAGTACTTC,CASSQDEGDEQYF
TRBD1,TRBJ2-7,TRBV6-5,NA,TGTGCCAGCAGTCAACAGGGGTATGGCTCCTACGAGCAGTACTTC,CASSQQGYGSYEQYF
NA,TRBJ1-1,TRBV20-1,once,TGCAGTGCTAGTCTCAGAAACACTGAAGCTTTCTTT,CSASLRNTEAFF
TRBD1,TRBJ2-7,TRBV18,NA,TGTGCCAGCTCACCACAGGTAATACGACAGGGGACCTACGAGCAGTACTTC,CASSPQVIRQGTYEQYF